Listed below are T cell receptor beta chains from one sample, sequenced in a study of response to subunit inactivated influenza vaccine. One entry per CDR3 protein results from TCRdb running MiXCR on the RT-PCR reads. The sample carries about 580,000 distinct CDR3 sequences, less than 15% recorded once. Specimen: PBMCs from blood, collected about 12 days after vaccination. The receptor set was obtained from a man aged 45-65 years who received an inactivated influenza vaccine. Each CDR3 is given with its conserved first and last residue. Fields, in order: clone size, J gene, D gene, V gene, CDR3 DNA, CDR3 protein. D genes are given only for firm matches. Clone size appears in some rows only: once, few, many, or a class for an expanded clone.

size: -
J: TRBJ1-5
D: -
V: TRBV6-2/TRBV6-3
DNA: TGTGCCAGCACCCTACAGGGCAGCAATCAGCCCCAGCATTTT
CDR3: CASTLQGSNQPQHF

size: -
J: TRBJ1-1
D: -
V: TRBV20-1
DNA: TGCAGTGCTAGAAGAGGTGGGGCCACTGAAGCTTTCTTT
CDR3: CSARRGGATEAFF

size: few
J: TRBJ2-1
D: TRBD1
V: TRBV12-3/TRBV12-4
DNA: TGTGCCAGCAGCGTAGGGACAGCACTCTACAATGAGCAGTTCTTC
CDR3: CASSVGTALYNEQFF

size: -
J: TRBJ2-5
D: TRBD2
V: TRBV14
DNA: TGTGCCAGCAGCCAACGTCATAGCGGGAGGCGAGAGACCCAGTACTTC
CDR3: CASSQRHSGRRETQYF

size: few
J: TRBJ1-6
D: -
V: TRBV12-3/TRBV12-4
DNA: TGTGCCAGCAGTGGTCATGACAGGAGTAATGGTCCCCTCCACTTT
CDR3: CASSGHDRSNGPLHF

size: few
J: TRBJ1-1
D: -
V: TRBV18
DNA: TGTGCCAGCTCACAAGACCAGGCGGCTGAAGCTTTCTTT
CDR3: CASSQDQAAEAFF

size: few
J: TRBJ2-3
D: -
V: TRBV28
DNA: TGTGCCAGCAGTCGGCGAGGGGGGGCAACAGATACGCAGTATTTT
CDR3: CASSRRGGATDTQYF

size: -
J: TRBJ1-2
D: -
V: TRBV5-1
DNA: TGCGCCAGCAGCCCGCAGACGGCATCCTATGGGGGCTACACCTTC
CDR3: CASSPQTASYGGYTF

size: -
J: TRBJ2-7
D: -
V: TRBV7-9
DNA: TGTGCCAGCAGCGACGGACAGATCTACGAGCAGTACTTC
CDR3: CASSDGQIYEQYF

size: few
J: TRBJ2-4
D: -
V: TRBV11-2
DNA: TGTGCCAGCAGCTTGAGTGAACAGGGTGTTCAGTACTTC
CDR3: CASSLSEQGVQYF

size: -
J: TRBJ2-2
D: TRBD2
V: TRBV10-3
DNA: TGTGCCATCAGTGACCCGGGACTAGCGGAGGTCACCGGGGAGCTGTTTTTT
CDR3: CAISDPGLAEVTGELFF

size: -
J: TRBJ2-1
D: -
V: TRBV15
DNA: TGTGCCACCAGCCGAATCCGGTTAGACAATGAGCAGTTCTTC
CDR3: CATSRIRLDNEQFF

size: few
J: TRBJ2-1
D: -
V: TRBV5-6
DNA: TGTGCCAGCAGCTTTTCGAGCAGCAATGAGCAGTTCTTC
CDR3: CASSFSSSNEQFF